One T cell receptor beta chain is described in this entry. This clonotype was seen repeatedly, ten times or more. This receptor's antigen is unknown. Nothing much larger sits one base from this clone, and base qualities are not available. What the time point label conveys for this sample: sample taken at primary tumor resection. For TCR sequencing, whole RNA was extracted from tumor and nontumor lung tissue, or from cryopreserved PBMC samples, and no cell sorting was done. Samples were obtained from fewer than 80 patients with early-stage, untreated non-small cell lung cancer from the lung TRACERx cohort. Patients were selected for TCR sequencing only if sufficient RNA was available from at least two tumor regions. Library creation used 5' RACE. The instrument given in TCRdb is NextSeq 500. To allow correction of PCR and sequencing errors, the TCR library protocol tagged every TCR cDNA molecule with a unique molecular identifier. In the source study's methods: TCR identification, UMI-based error correction and CDR3 extraction were performed with Decombinator tools. Expanded TCRs were defined as those above a frequency of 2 per 1,000, corresponding to the top 1% of the tumor frequency distribution. Renyi diversity was calculated using the R vegan package after each repertoire was subsampled 100 times to 5,000 TCRs. CDR3 similarity networks were built from amino acid triplet string-kernel similarity, with CDR3s being connected when pairwise similarity was above 0.82. Using fastp trimming at Q25 and MiXCR clonotype assembly, TCRdb reanalyzed the public sequencing data and kept in-frame beta chains. CDR3 protein duplicates are merged, each entry listing the most common genes and DNA. The V and J calls follow TCRdb's processing rather than the paper's. The sample has approximately 5,500 distinct CDR3 sequences on record, 20% to 30% of them singletons. The top ten hold under 20% of the sample.

Reading from cysteine to phenylalanine, the CDR3 counts 16 amino acids. Only the CDR3 part of the read is kept: 48 bases, read in frame from the first base. V lost 4 bases and J lost 6 bases; the stretch between them is 18 bases long. According to the germline V gene (reference sequence), CDR1 reads LGHDT and CDR2 reads YNNKEL. This specimen belongs to a study of spatial heterogeneity in lung cancer (dated by TCRdb to 2018 to 2020). Turning to the overall study: Beta-chain transcripts were consistently detected in greater numbers than alpha-chain transcripts, which likely reflects a higher abundance of beta-chain transcripts. In the raw uncorrected reads, each unique combination of TCR and UMI appeared on average more than ten times. The study quantitatively compared TCR alpha and beta repertoires across multiple tumor regions, matched nontumor lung and blood in non-small cell lung cancer. Nonsynonymous mutation counts, determined by whole-exome sequencing of tumor tissue, were related to TCR repertoire features. Both alpha and beta chains were TCR-sequenced in samples taken at surgery, namely 220 tumor regions, fewer than 85 matched nontumor lung samples and 50 to 60 PBMC samples. On the study overall, not on this receptor specifically: Ubiquitous expanded tumor TCRs were found in blood more often at tumor resection than at routine follow-up. Confirming at a functional level the hypothesis that regional TCRs recognize regional mutations was considered to require additional single-cell paired TCR alpha and beta sequencing.

The TCR comes from a male donor with early-stage non-small cell lung cancer. The chain uses TRBV3-1 and TRBJ1-4; a weak D assignment points to TRBD1 (6 bases agree). The sequences come from PBMCs, collected at surgery. The DNA reads as follows: TGTGCCAGCAGCCGCCGCCTTGGGGCAGGGGATGAAAAACTGTTTTTT. This sequence encodes CASSRRLGAGDEKLFF.